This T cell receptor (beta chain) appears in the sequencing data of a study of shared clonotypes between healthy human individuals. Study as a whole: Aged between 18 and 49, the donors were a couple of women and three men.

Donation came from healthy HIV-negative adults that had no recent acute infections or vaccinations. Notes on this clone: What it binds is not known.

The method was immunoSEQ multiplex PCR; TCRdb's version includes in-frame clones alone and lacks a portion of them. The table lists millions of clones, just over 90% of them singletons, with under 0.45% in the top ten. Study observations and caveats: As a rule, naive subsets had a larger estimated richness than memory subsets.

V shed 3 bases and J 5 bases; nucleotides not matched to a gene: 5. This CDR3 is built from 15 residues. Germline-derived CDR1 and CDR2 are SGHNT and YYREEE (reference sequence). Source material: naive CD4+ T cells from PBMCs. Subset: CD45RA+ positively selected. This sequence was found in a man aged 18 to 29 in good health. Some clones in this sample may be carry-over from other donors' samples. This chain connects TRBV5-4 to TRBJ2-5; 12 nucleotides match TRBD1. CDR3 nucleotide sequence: TGTGCCAGCAGCTCCGGGACAGGGGGCTATGAGACCCAGTACTTC. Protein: CASSSGTGGYETQYF.